The next 24 T cell receptor beta chains were all read from a single sample in a study of T cells in Graves' hyperthyroidism and ophthalmopathy (dated by TCRdb to between 2019 and 2020). Libraries came from multiplex PCR. Data came from an Illumina HiSeq 2000. Amplification of TCR beta CDR3 regions was carried out from RNA transcripts. For the first round of RT-PCR on the TCR CDR3, the HTBI primer set was used together with the Qiagen OneStep RT-PCR kit. TCRdb took the public reads, trimmed them with fastp at Q25, ran MiXCR for clone calling and kept in-frame beta chains. Each entry merges the rows of one CDR3 protein and shows their most common DNA and genes. Across this sample there are 310,000 or so distinct CDR3 sequences, with 17% seen only once. The top ten clones comprise 55% to 60% of the sample. Sequenced input: blood. These receptors were collected from a woman aged 60 to 75 with Graves' ophthalmopathy.

This clonotype was seen many times. The V and J genes are TRBV5-6 and TRBJ1-1; D call uncertain. Germline values: CDR1 SGHDT, CDR2 YYEEEE. The ends were cut back, 4 bases at V and 1 base at J, with 14 bases in the middle. CDR3 length equals 15 residues. In DNA, the CDR3 is TGTGCCAGCAGCCCCCGGACCCACGCGAACACTGAAGCTTTCTTT. Protein: CASSPRTHANTEAFF.

The V gene is TRBV5-1, the J gene TRBJ2-5; D gene uncertain. V lost 0 bases and J 3 bases, leaving 9 bases between the germline ends. The CDR3 consists of 14 residues. Germline V gene sequence: CDR1 SGHRS, CDR2 YFSETQ. The CDR3, as DNA: TGCGCCAGCAGCTTGGCGGCAGTTGAAGAGACCCAGTACTTC. It codes for CASSLAAVEETQYF.

This clonotype was seen more than once but under ten times. The chain carries TRBV12-3 or TRBV12-4 and TRBJ2-1; D is possibly TRBD2 (6 bases). Trimming cost V 1 base and J 7 bases, with 17 bases left between them. CDR3 size: 16 residues. DNA of the CDR3: TGTGCCAGCAGTTTAGGACGGGAGATTGAGGGGAATGAGCAGTTCTTC. Translating it yields CASSLGREIEGNEQFF.

V is TRBV5-1 and J is TRBJ1-1, with no clear D. Looked up from germline, CDR1 is SGHRS and CDR2 is YFSETQ. The CDR3 sequence is 14 residues long. V lost 4 bases to trimming and J lost 2 bases, with 12 bases between them. The DNA of the CDR3 is TGCGCCAGCAGCCTTGGGTACACAAACACTGAAGCTTTCTTT. The encoded protein is CASSLGYTNTEAFF.

The CDR3 nucleotides read TGCAGTGCTAGAGATCCCGGGATTACTAGCAATCAGCCCCAGCATTTT. Amino acid sequence: CSARDPGITSNQPQHF. V gene TRBV20-1 combines with J gene TRBJ1-5; D ambiguous. The CDR3 loop spans 16 amino acids. The germline V gene encodes CDR1 DFQATT and CDR2 SNEGSKA (reference sequence). V lost 0 bases to trimming and J lost 0 bases, with 12 bases between them.

Only a few counts were recorded for this clonotype. The chain employs TRBV5-1 and TRBJ2-7, with 9 bases fitting TRBD1. The germline V gene has CDR1 SGHRS and CDR2 YFSETQ. V lost 0 bases to trimming and J lost 7 bases; unmatched junction nucleotides: 8. This CDR3 spans 15 amino acids. This CDR3 is CASSLGGQGPREQYF. In nucleotides, the CDR3 is TGCGCCAGCAGCTTGGGGGGACAGGGTCCTCGGGAGCAGTACTTC.

Remarks on this clonotype: The junction differs from germline at one of its ends, possibly a read error. The CDR3 region is CSSSRALISRTGANVLTF. The CDR3, as DNA: TGTTCCAGCAGTAGGGCCCTCATCTCTCGAACTGGGGCCAACGTCCTGACTTTC. The rearrangement joins TRBV27 to TRBJ2-6; D ambiguous. Germline CDR1 and CDR2: MNHEY and SMNVEV (reference sequence). There are 18 residues in the CDR3.

This clonotype was counted many times. The genes are TRBV20-1 and TRBJ1-3; D is unresolved. The CDR3 spans 14 residues. The germline V and J ends were trimmed by 5 bases and 0 bases, with 11 bases remaining between them. Germline assignment: CDR1 DFQATT and CDR2 SNEGSKA (reference sequence). The CDR3 DNA follows: TGCAGTGCTCCGGAGCGGTCCTCTGGAAACACCATATATTTT. Amino acids: CSAPERSSGNTIYF.

The sample holds many counts of this clonotype. The chain has TRBV20-1 and TRBJ2-3; D not certain. The CDR3 loop spans 10 amino acids. The V gene lost 2 bases and the J gene lost 6 bases, with 3 bases spanning the gap. The germline gives CDR1 DFQATT, CDR2 SNEGSKA (reference sequence). The CDR3 bases are TGCAGTGCTAGATCGGATACGCAGTATTTT. Amino acid sequence: CSARSDTQYF.

This clonotype was observed at least ten times. The chain has TRBV18 and TRBJ1-2; D may be TRBD1 (6 bases). V gave up 4 bases and J gave up 6 bases, with 15 bases separating them. CDR1 KGHSH and CDR2 LQKENI come from the germline V gene. The CDR3 consists of 14 residues. The CDR3 coding sequence is TGTGCCAGCTCACAAGGACAGAGTCTCGATGGCTACACCTTC. Translation gives CASSQGQSLDGYTF.

Many counts were recorded for this clonotype. This chain uses TRBV5-1 with TRBJ1-3; 8 bases align to TRBD1. The CDR3 is 15 residues long. Germline loops: CDR1 SGHRS, CDR2 YFSETQ. Trimming took 2 bases from V and 6 from J; bases not matched to a gene: 7. This CDR3 reads CASSFGQGGVNTIYF. CDR3 DNA sequence: TGCGCCAGCAGCTTTGGACAGGGTGGGGTAAACACCATATATTTT.

This chain joins TRBV9 and TRBJ1-1; the D is unclear. Trimming shortened V by 0 bases and J by 1 base, and 4 bases separated the two germline ends. The length of the CDR3 is 13 residues. Looked up from germline, CDR1 is SGDLS and CDR2 is YYNGEE. The CDR3 loop reads CASSVGANTEAFF. CDR3 DNA sequence: TGTGCCAGCAGCGTAGGAGCGAACACTGAAGCTTTCTTT.

The chain employs TRBV12-3 or TRBV12-4 and TRBJ2-1, with D maybe TRBD2 (7 bases). The CDR3 extends over 16 amino acids. Deletions cut 6 bases from V and 8 bases from J, with 23 bases between. The CDR3 here is CASSPSQGGEGDEQFF. CDR3 DNA: TGTGCCAGCAGCCCATCACAGGGAGGGGAAGGGGATGAGCAGTTCTTC.

V usage is TRBV6-1 and J usage is TRBJ1-1; no clear D gene. This CDR3 has 16 residues. Trimming cost V 5 bases and J 0 bases, with 16 bases left between them. Germline V gives CDR1 MNHNS, CDR2 SASEGT. The CDR3 sequence: CASSYYWESVNTEAFF. CDR3 in DNA: TGTGCCAGCAGTTATTATTGGGAATCGGTGAACACTGAAGCTTTCTTT.

This clonotype was observed at least ten times. V and J are TRBV12-3 or TRBV12-4 and TRBJ2-5; D is undetermined. Trimming removed 6 bases at V and 5 bases at J, with 13 bases between. This CDR3 is 13 amino acids long. Here the CDR3 reads CASSRNRWETQYF. CDR3 DNA sequence: TGTGCCAGCAGCCGGAATAGGTGGGAGACCCAGTACTTC.

This clonotype has a count of ten or more. The rearrangement uses TRBV5-1 and TRBJ1-1; the D is unclear. Deletions cut 0 bases from V and 5 bases from J, with 11 bases between. The germline V gene encodes CDR1 SGHRS and CDR2 YFSETQ. CDR3 size: 14 residues. This CDR3 reads CASSLDTALTEAFF. The CDR3 coding sequence is TGCGCCAGCAGCTTGGATACAGCCCTAACTGAAGCTTTCTTT.

This clonotype was picked up many times. The chain carries TRBV19 and TRBJ2-7, with a weak D call TRBD1 (6 bases). Germline V gene lookup returns CDR1 LNHDA and CDR2 SQIVND (reference sequence). CDR3 length: 14 residues. V lost 4 bases and J 2 bases, leaving 12 bases between the germline ends. The CDR3 bases are TGTGCCAGTAGTACCGGACAGAGAACCTACGAGCAGTACTTC. It codes for CASSTGQRTYEQYF.

About this clonotype: A much more abundant neighbour one base away suggests this may be a read error. The V gene is TRBV28, the J gene TRBJ1-3; 7 positions match TRBD1. Germline trimming cut 3 bases from V and 4 bases from J; bases unmatched to any gene: 15. From germline, CDR1 is MDHEN and CDR2 SYDVKM. The CDR3 consists of 18 residues. The CDR3, as DNA: TGTGCCAGCAGTTTTCGAACCCCCCTGACAGGGTTGGGAAACACCATATATTTT. Its translation is CASSFRTPLTGLGNTIYF.

This clonotype was observed at least ten times. The rearrangement links TRBV28 to TRBJ1-5; no reliable D call. Germline values: CDR1 MDHEN, CDR2 SYDVKM. This CDR3 is 13 amino acids long. V gave up 8 bases and J gave up 5 bases, with 13 bases separating them. This chain's CDR3 is CASLEGTDQPQHF. The CDR3 nucleotides read TGTGCCAGCCTGGAGGGAACGGATCAGCCCCAGCATTTT.

This clonotype was seen many times. V gene TRBV2 combines with J gene TRBJ2-2, with a tentative D call TRBD1 (5 bases). The CDR3 is 13 amino acids. The V end lost 8 bases, the J end lost 6 bases, and 13 bases lay between the germline ends. In germline, CDR1 is SNHLY, CDR2 FYNNEI. This CDR3 reads CASSSQGAGELFF. The CDR3 DNA reads TGTGCCAGCTCCAGTCAGGGTGCCGGGGAGCTGTTTTTT.

This clonotype was recorded at least ten times. V is TRBV6-1 and J is TRBJ1-5; TRBD1 might be the D (6 bases). Per the germline V gene, CDR1 is MNHNS and CDR2 is SASEGT. V was clipped by 3 bases and J by 2 bases, with 20 bases between them. There are 18 residues in the CDR3. CDR3 bases: TGTGCCAGCAGTGATTGTGTGAGGGGGACAACCTGCAATCAGCCCCAGCATTTT. Amino acid sequence: CASSDCVRGTTCNQPQHF.

This clonotype appeared many times. The rearrangement joins TRBV3-1 to TRBJ1-5; D ambiguous. The CDR3 loop spans 14 amino acids. CDR1 is LGHDT, CDR2 YNNKEL, per germline (reference sequence). Deletions cut 1 base from V and 0 bases from J, with 4 bases between. The CDR3 here is CASSQVLSNQPQHF. In DNA form, the CDR3 reads TGTGCCAGCAGCCAAGTACTTAGCAATCAGCCCCAGCATTTT.

Ten or more counts support this clonotype. The chain links TRBV30 to TRBJ1-5, with no clear D. Trimming stripped 0 bases from V and 3 bases from J, with 6 bases between. Germline values: CDR1 GTSNPN, CDR2 SVGIG (reference sequence). The CDR3 runs to 13 residues. The CDR3 region is CAWSVQTNQPQHF. CDR3 in DNA: TGTGCCTGGAGTGTACAGACCAATCAGCCCCAGCATTTT. The full variable domain, completed using reference TRBV30 and TRBJ1-5, is SQTIHQWPATLVQPVGSPLSLECTVEGTSNPNLYWYRQAAGRGLQLLFYSVGIGQISSEVPQNLSASRPQDRQFILSSKKLLLSDSGFYLCAWSVQTNQPQHFGDGTRLSIL.

This chain connects TRBV6-1 to TRBJ2-1; possibly TRBD2 for D (5 bases). Per the germline V gene, CDR1 is MNHNS and CDR2 is SASEGT. This CDR3 spans 13 amino acids. The V gene lost 5 bases and the J gene lost 6 bases, with 11 bases spanning the gap. The CDR3: CASSLDWVNEQFF. For the CDR3, the DNA is TGTGCCAGCAGTCTGGACTGGGTCAATGAGCAGTTCTTC.